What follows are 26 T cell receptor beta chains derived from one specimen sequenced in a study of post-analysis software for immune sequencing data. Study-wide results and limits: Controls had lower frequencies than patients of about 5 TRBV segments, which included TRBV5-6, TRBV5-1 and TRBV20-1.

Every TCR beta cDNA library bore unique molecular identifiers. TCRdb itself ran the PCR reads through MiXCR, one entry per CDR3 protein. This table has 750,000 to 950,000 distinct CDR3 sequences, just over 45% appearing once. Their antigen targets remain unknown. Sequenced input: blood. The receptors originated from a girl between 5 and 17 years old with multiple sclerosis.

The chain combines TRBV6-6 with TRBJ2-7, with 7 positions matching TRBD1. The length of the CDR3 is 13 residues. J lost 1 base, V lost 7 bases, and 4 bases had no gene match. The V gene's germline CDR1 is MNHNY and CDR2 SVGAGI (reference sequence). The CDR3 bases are TGTGCCAGCAAGATACAGGGGTCCTACGAGCAGTACTTC. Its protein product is CASKIQGSYEQYF.

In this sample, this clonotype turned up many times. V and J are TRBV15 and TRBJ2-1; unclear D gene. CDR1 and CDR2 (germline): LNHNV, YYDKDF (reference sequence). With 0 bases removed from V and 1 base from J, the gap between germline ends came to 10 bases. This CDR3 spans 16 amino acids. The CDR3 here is CATSRDVGVSYNEQFF. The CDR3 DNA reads TGTGCCACCAGCAGAGATGTCGGCGTGTCCTACAATGAGCAGTTCTTC.

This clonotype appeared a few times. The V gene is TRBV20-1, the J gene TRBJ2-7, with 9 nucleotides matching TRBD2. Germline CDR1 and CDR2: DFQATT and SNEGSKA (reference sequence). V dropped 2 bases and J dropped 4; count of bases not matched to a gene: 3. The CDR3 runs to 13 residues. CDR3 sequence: CSARWLAGYEQYF. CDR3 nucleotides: TGCAGTGCTAGATGGCTAGCGGGGTACGAGCAGTACTTC.

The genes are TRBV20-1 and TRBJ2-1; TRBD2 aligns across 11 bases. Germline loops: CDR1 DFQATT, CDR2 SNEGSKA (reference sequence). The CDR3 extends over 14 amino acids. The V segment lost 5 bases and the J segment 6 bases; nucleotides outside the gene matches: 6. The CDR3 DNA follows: TGCAGTGCTCCGGGACTAGCGGCCCTCAATGAGCAGTTCTTC. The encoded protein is CSAPGLAALNEQFF.

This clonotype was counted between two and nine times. CDR3 in amino acids: CASSQTATSTDTQYF. The CDR3, as DNA: TGCGCCAGCAGCCAAACAGCCACTAGCACAGATACGCAGTATTTT. The chain has TRBV4-1 and TRBJ2-3; D is unclear. The ends were cut back, 2 bases at V and 0 bases at J, with 9 bases in the middle. Germline V gene lookup returns CDR1 MGHRA and CDR2 YSYEKL. The CDR3 is 15 amino acids.

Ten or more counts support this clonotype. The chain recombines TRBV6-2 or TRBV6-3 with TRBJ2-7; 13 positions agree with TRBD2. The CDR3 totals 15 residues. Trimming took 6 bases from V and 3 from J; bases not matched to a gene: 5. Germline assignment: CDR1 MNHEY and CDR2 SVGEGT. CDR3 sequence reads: CASSPGLAGFYEQYF. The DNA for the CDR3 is TGTGCCAGCAGCCCGGGACTAGCGGGATTCTACGAGCAGTACTTC.

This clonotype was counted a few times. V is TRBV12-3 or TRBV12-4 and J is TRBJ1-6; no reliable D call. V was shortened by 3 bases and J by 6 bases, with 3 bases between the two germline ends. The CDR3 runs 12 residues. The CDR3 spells CASSLPNSPLHF. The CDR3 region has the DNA TGTGCCAGCAGTTTGCCTAATTCACCCCTCCACTTT.

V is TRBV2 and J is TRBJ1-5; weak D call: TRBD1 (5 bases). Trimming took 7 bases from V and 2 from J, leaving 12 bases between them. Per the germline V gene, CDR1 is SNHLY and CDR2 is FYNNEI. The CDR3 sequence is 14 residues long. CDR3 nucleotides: TGTGCCAGCAAGATACGGGACGGCAATCAGCCCCAGCATTTT. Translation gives CASKIRDGNQPQHF.

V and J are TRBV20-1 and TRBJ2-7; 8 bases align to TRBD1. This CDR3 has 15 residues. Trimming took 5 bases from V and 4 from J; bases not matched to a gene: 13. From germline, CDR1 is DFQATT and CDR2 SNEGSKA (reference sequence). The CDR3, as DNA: TGCAGTGCTCCACAGAAGGGCAGGGGGCTATACGAGCAGTACTTC. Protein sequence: CSAPQKGRGLYEQYF.

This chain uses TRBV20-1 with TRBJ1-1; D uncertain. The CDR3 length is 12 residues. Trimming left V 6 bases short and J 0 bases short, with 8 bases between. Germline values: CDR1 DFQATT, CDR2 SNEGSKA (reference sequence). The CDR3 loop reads CSALDLNTEAFF. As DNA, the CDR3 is TGCAGTGCCCTGGACCTGAACACTGAAGCTTTCTTT.

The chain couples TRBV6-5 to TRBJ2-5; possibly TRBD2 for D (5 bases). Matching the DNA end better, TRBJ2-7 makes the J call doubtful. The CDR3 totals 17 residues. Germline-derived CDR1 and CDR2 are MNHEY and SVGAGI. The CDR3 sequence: CASSYGSLDLGTYEQYF. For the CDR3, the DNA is TGTGCCAGCAGTTATGGGTCACTAGACCTTGGAACCTACGAGCAGTACTTC.

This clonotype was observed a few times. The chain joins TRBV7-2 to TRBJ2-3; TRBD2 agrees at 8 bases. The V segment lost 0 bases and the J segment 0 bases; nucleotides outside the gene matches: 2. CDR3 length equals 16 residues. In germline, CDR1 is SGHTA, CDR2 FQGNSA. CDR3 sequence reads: CASSLASGTSTDTQYF. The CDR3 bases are TGTGCCAGCAGCTTAGCTAGCGGGACGAGCACAGATACGCAGTATTTT.

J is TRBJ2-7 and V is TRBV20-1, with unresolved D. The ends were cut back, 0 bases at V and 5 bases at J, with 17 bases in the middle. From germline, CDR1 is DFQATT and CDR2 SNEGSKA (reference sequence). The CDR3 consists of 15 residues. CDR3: CSARDSERFFHEQYF. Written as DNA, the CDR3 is TGCAGTGCTAGAGATTCAGAACGGTTTTTCCACGAGCAGTACTTC.

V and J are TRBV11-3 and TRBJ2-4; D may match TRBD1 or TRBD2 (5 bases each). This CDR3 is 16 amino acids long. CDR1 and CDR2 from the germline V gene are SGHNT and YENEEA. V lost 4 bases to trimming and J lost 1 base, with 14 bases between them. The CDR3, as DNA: TGTGCCAGCAGCTACCCCGGTGGGGGTGCCAAAAACATTCAGTACTTC. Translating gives CASSYPGGGAKNIQYF.

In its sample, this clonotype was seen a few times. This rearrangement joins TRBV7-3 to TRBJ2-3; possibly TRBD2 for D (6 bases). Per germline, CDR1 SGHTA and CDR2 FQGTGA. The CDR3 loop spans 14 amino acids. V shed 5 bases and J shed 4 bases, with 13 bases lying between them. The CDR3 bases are TGTGCCAGCAGCCAGGCGGGGTCCCCAGATACGCAGTATTTT. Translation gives CASSQAGSPDTQYF.

CDR3 nucleotides: TGTGCCACCTCCACGGGGACAGGGGGTCGGATGCAGTACTTC. It codes for CATSTGTGGRMQYF. This rearrangement joins TRBV15 to TRBJ2-7; 11 nucleotides align to TRBD1. Per germline, CDR1 LNHNV and CDR2 YYDKDF (reference sequence). V was clipped by 8 bases and J by 9 bases; unmatched bases: 12. CDR3 size: 14 residues.

DNA of the CDR3: TGCAGTGCTATTGTAGGACAGGGGCTCTCGGCCCAGTACTTC. It codes for CSAIVGQGLSAQYF. J is TRBJ2-7 and V is TRBV20-1, with 9 nucleotides matching TRBD1. The germline CDR1 and CDR2 sequences are DFQATT and SNEGSKA (reference sequence). The CDR3 has 14 amino acids. V shed 4 bases, J shed 10 bases, and the junction held 14 bases outside the gene matches.

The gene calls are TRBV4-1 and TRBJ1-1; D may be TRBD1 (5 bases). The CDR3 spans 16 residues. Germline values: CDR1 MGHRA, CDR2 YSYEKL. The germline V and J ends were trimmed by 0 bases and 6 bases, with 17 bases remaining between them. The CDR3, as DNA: TGCGCCAGCAGCCAAGAGTCCCGGAGTTGGGGCTCTGAAGCTTTCTTT. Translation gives CASSQESRSWGSEAFF.

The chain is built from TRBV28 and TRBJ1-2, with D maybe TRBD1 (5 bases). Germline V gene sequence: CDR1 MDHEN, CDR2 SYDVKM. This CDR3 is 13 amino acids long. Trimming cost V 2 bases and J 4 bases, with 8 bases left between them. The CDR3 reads CASSLDSFYGYTF. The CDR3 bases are TGTGCCAGCAGTTTAGACAGTTTCTATGGCTACACCTTC.

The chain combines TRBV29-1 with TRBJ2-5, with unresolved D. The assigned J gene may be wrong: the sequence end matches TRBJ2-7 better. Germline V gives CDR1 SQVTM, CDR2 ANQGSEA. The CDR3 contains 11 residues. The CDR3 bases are TGCAGCGTTGGCGCGCCCTACGAGCAGTACTTC. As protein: CSVGAPYEQYF.

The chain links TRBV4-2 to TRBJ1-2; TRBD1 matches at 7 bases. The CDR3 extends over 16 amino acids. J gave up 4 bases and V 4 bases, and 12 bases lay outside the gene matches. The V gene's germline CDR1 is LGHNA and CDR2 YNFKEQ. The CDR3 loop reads CASSREPMTGSYGYTF. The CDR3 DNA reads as TGTGCCAGCAGCCGAGAACCCATGACAGGGTCCTATGGCTACACCTTC.

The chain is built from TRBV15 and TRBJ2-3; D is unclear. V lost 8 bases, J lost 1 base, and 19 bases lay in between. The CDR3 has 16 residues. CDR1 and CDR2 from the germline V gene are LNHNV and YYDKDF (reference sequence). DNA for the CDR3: TGTGCCACCGGGAATCAATCCCCGGCGGGCACAGATACGCAGTATTTT. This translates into CATGNQSPAGTDTQYF.

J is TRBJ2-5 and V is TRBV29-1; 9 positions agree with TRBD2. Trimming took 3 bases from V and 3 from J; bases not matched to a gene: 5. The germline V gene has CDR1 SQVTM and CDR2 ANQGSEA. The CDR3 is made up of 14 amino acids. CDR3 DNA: TGCAGCGTTGACTGGCGGGAGGGAGAAGAGACCCAGTACTTC. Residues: CSVDWREGEETQYF.

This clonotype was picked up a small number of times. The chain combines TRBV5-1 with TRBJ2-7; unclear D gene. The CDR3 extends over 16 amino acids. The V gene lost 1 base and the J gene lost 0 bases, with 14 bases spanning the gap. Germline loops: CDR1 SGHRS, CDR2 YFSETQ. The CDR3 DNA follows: TGCGCCAGCAGCTTGCCCGACGACGCAGTCTCCTACGAGCAGTACTTC. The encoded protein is CASSLPDDAVSYEQYF. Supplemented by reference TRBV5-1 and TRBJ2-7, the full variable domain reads KAGVTQTPRYLIKTRGQQVTLSCSPISGHRSVSWYQQTPGQGLQFLFEYFSETQRNKGNFPGRFSGRQFSNSRSEMNVSTLELGDSALYLCASSLPDDAVSYEQYFGPGTRLTVT.

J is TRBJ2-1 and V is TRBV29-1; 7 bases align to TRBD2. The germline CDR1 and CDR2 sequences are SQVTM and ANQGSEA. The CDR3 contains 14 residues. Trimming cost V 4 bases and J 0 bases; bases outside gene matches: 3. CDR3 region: CSVVAGVSYNEQFF. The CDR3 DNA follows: TGCAGCGTTGTCGCGGGAGTCTCCTACAATGAGCAGTTCTTC.

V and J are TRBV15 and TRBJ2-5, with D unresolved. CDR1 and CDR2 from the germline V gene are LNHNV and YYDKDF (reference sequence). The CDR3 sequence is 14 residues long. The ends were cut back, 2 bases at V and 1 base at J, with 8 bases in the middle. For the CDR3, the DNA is TGTGCCACCAGCAGAAGTATGATCCAAGAGACCCAGTACTTC. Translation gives CATSRSMIQETQYF. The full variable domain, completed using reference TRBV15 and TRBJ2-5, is DAMVIQNPRYQVTQFGKPVTLSCSQTLNHNVMYWYQQKSSQAPKLLFHYYDKDFNNEADTPDNFQSRRPNTSFCFLDIRSPGLGDTAMYLCATSRSMIQETQYFGPGTRLLVL.